This T cell receptor beta chain is from a study of PD-1 blockade in classical Hodgkin lymphoma. Study details: Nivolumab was administered to patients intravenously at 3 mg/kg every 2 weeks. General observations from the study: Relative to healthy donors, newly diagnosed patients reportedly had lower baseline TCR diversity, which was reported as lower still in relapsed/refractory patients. CD4+ but not CD8+ TCR diversity rose significantly by C4D1.

The protocol was immunoSEQ multiplex PCR, while the TCRdb copy is restricted to in-frame clones and leaves out a portion. The sample shows roughly 60,000 clones, around 90% of them seen only once. Time point given: cycle 4 day 1 (C4D1), after 6 weeks of nivolumab. Each of the patients experienced relapse following autologous stem cell transplantation, and their brentuximab vedotin exposure differed. The CDR3 contains 13 residues. Germline assignment: CDR1 SGHTS and CDR2 YDEGEE. V lost 6 bases and J 7 bases, leaving 14 bases between the germline ends. Details on this clone: The antigen is undetermined.

Sample: peripheral blood mononuclear cells (PBMCs), taken before the fourth cycle of nivolumab. This chain uses TRBV5-8 with TRBJ2-1, with D unclear. This clonotype originated in a human donor with classical Hodgkin lymphoma. The CDR3 sequence: CASKQIGRNEQFF. In nucleotides, the CDR3 is TGTGCCAGCAAGCAGATTGGGCGAAATGAGCAGTTCTTC.